This TCR beta chain derives from a study of regulatory T cells in long-lasting Graves disease. Combining iRepertoire HTBI primers with Arm-PCR of CDR3 regions, the authors built TCR beta libraries. MiXCR was run by TCRdb on the multiplex PCR reads, yielding one entry per CDR3 protein. The sample consists of 500,000 to 700,000 distinct CDR3 sequences, roughly 30% of them appearing once. The CDR3 has 18 amino acids. Germline V gene sequence: CDR1 SGHAT, CDR2 FQNNGV. Germline trimming cut 6 bases from V and 3 bases from J; bases unmatched to any gene: 14. This sample's time point: persistent/refractory GD, antithyroid drugs over 5 years with positive TRAb. RNA from PBMCs was the source of the TCR library.

The sequenced sample was peripheral blood mononuclear cells (PBMCs), obtained when the disease was refractory, from a patient treated with antithyroid drugs. The source of this sequence is a female donor with Graves disease. The chain combines TRBV11-2 with TRBJ2-7, with 13 positions matching TRBD2. In DNA, the CDR3 is TGTGCCAGCAGTCTAACTACCACCGGGACTAGCGGGAACTACGAGCAGTACTTC. Translating it yields CASSLTTTGTSGNYEQYF.